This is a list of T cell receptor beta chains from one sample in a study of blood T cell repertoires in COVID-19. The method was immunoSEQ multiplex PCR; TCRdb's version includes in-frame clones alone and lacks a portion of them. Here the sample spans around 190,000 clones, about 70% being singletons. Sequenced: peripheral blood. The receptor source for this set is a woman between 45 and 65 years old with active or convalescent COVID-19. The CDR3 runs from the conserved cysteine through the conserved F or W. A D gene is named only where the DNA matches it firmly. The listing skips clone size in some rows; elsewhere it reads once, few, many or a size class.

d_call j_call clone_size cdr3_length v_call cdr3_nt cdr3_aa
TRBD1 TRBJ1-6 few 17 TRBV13 TGTGCCAGCAGCTTAGGCACCGACAGGGGAAAGAGTTCACCCCTCCACTTT CASSLGTDRGKSSPLHF
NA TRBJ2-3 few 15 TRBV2 TGTGCCAGCAGCCCCACAGGTTTTAACGGGGATACGCAGTATTTT CASSPTGFNGDTQYF
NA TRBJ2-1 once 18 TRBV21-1 TGTGCCAGCAGCAAAAGGGCCCATAGCGGGATATCCTACAATGAGCAGTTCTTC CASSKRAHSGISYNEQFF
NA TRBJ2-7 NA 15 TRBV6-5 TGTGCCAGCAGTTACGCACCCACCAGCTCCTACGAGCAGTACTTC CASSYAPTSSYEQYF
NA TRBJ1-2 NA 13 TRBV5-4 TGTGCCAGCAGCCCCGTGGGGGGGGATGGCTACACCTTC CASSPVGGDGYTF
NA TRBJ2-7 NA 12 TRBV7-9 TGTGCCAGCAGCTTATGGGGGGACGAGCAGTACTTC CASSLWGDEQYF
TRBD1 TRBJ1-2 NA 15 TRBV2 TGTGCCAGCACCAGGGACAGGGGTTCTTACTATGGCTACACCTTC CASTRDRGSYYGYTF
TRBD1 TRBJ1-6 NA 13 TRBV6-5 TGTGCCAGCTGGGACAGGAAAAGATCACCCCTCCACTTT CASWDRKRSPLHF
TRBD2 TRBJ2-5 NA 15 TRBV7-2 TGTGCCAGCAGCTTCAGCGGGGGCCTTGGAGAGACCCAGTACTTC CASSFSGGLGETQYF
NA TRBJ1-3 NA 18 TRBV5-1 TGCGCCAGCAGCACAAATCCACCGACAGACGCCTCTGGAAACACCATATATTTT CASSTNPPTDASGNTIYF
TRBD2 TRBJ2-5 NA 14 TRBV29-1 TGCAGCGTTGAAGGGCTAGCGGGAGAAGAGACCCAGTACTTC CSVEGLAGEETQYF
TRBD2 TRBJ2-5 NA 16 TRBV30 TGTGCCTGGAGTGTAGCGTCTAGCGGGGTTAAAGAGACCCAGTACTTC CAWSVASSGVKETQYF
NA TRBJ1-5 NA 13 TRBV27 TGTGCCAGCAGAGACACCTTCAATCAGCCCCAGCATTTT CASRDTFNQPQHF
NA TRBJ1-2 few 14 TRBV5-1 TGCGCCAGCAGCTTGGAGAACAGGGTCCATGGCTACACCTTC CASSLENRVHGYTF
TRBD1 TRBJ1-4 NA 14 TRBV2 TGTGCCAGCAGGATGGACAGGGGTGGTGAAAAACTGTTTTTT CASRMDRGGEKLFF
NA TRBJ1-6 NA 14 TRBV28 TGTGCCAGCAGTTTGGGGGGTTCGCATTCACCCCTCCACTTT CASSLGGSHSPLHF
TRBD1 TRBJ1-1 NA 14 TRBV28 TGTGCCAGCAGTTTATCCGGGACAGGGTCACGCGCTTTCTTT CASSLSGTGSRAFF
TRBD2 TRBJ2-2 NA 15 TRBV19 TGTGCCAGTAGTACCGGGACTAGCGGGGGCGGGGAGCTGTTTTTT CASSTGTSGGGELFF
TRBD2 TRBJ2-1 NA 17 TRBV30 TGTGCCTGGAGTCATCCCTCCGGGCGGGGGTCTTACAATGAGCAGTTCTTC CAWSHPSGRGSYNEQFF
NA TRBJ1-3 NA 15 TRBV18 TGTGCCAGCTCACTCCGAGCGACAGGCAGAGAGCCCATATATTTT CASSLRATGREPIYF
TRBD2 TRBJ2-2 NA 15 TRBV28 TGTGCCAGCAAACGACCGGGACTAGCTCCCGGGGAGCTGTTTTTT CASKRPGLAPGELFF